This TCR beta chain was recorded in a study of cytomegalovirus exposure and HLA in healthy donors. The CDR3 covers 15 residues. The V end lost 3 bases, the J end lost 0 bases, and 9 bases lay between the germline ends. Looked up from germline, CDR1 is KGHSH and CDR2 is LQKENI. In the PCR, 60 Vbeta and 13 Jbeta primers were used. Assay used: immunoSEQ multiplex PCR; TCRdb lists only in-frame clones, some missing. Counted here are some 110,000 clones, about 80% occurring once; the ten biggest clones make up about 7.5%. The specimen was PBMCs. The rearrangement uses TRBV18 and TRBJ1-3; D is undetermined. The source of this sequence is a man aged 35 to 55 in good health and CMV-seropositive. The CDR3 loop is CASSPSRNSGNTIYF. The CDR3, as DNA: TGTGCCAGCTCACCGAGCAGGAACTCTGGAAACACCATATATTTT.